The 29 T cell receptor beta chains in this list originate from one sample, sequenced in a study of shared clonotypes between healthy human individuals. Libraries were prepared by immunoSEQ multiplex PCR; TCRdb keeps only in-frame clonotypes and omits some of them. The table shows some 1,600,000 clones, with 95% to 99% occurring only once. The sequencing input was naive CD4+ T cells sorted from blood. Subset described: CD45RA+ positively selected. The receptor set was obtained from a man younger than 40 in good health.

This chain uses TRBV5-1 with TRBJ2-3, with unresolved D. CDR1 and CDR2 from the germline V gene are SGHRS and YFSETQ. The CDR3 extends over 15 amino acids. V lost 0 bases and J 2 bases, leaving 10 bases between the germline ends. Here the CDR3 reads CASSLGGPYTDTQYF. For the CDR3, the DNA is TGCGCCAGCAGCTTGGGCGGACCCTACACAGATACGCAGTATTTT. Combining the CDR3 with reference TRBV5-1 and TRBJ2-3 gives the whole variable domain KAGVTQTPRYLIKTRGQQVTLSCSPISGHRSVSWYQQTPGQGLQFLFEYFSETQRNKGNFPGRFSGRQFSNSRSEMNVSTLELGDSALYLCASSLGGPYTDTQYFGPGTRLTVL.

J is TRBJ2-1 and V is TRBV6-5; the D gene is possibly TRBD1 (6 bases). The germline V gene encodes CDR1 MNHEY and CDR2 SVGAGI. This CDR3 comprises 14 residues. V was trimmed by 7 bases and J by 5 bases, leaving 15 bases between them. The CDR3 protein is CASTRQGKNNEQFF. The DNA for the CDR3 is TGTGCCAGCACTAGGCAGGGGAAGAACAATGAGCAGTTCTTC.

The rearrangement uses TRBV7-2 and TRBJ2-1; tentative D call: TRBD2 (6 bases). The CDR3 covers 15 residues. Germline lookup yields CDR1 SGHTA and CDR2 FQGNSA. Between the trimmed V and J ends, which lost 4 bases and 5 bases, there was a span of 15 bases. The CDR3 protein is CASSSTKGGHNEQFF. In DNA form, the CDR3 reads TGTGCCAGCAGCTCGACTAAAGGAGGGCACAATGAGCAGTTCTTC.

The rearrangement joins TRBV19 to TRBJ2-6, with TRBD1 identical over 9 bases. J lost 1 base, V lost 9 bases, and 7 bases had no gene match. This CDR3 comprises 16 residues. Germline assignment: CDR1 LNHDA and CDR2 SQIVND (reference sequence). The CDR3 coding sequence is TGTGCCAGCTCGGGACAGGGTAGTTCTGGGGCCAACGTCCTGACTTTC. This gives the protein CASSGQGSSGANVLTF.

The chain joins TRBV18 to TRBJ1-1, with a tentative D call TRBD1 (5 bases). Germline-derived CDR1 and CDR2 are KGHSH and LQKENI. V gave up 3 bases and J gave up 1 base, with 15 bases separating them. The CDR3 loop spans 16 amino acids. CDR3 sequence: CASSPLTGGTNTEAFF. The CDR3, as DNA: TGTGCCAGCTCACCGCTTACCGGGGGGACGAACACTGAAGCTTTCTTT.

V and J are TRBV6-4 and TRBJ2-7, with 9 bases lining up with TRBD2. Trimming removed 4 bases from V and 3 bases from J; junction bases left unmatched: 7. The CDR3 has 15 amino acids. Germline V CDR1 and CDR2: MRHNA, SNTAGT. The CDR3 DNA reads TGTGCCAGCAGTGCCATAGCGGGAGCTTACTACGAGCAGTACTTC. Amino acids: CASSAIAGAYYEQYF.

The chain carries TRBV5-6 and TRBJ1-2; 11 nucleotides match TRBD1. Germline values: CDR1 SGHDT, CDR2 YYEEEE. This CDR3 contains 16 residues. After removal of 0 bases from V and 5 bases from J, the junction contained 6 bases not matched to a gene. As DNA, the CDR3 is TGTGCCAGCAGCTTGGACGGGACAGGGGGAGTGTATGGCTACACCTTC. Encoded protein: CASSLDGTGGVYGYTF.

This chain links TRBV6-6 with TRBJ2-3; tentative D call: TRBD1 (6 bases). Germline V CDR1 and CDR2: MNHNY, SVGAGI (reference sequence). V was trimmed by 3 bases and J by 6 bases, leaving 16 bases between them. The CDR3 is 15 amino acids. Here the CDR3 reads CASSYMARGSDTQYF. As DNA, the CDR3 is TGTGCCAGCAGTTATATGGCGAGGGGGTCGGATACGCAGTATTTT.

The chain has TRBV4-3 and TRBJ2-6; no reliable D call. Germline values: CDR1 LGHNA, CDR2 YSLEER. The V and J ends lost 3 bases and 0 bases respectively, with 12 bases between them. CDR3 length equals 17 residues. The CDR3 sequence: CASSQNPRISGANVLTF. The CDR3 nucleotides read TGCGCCAGCAGCCAGAACCCCAGGATCTCTGGGGCCAACGTCCTGACTTTC.

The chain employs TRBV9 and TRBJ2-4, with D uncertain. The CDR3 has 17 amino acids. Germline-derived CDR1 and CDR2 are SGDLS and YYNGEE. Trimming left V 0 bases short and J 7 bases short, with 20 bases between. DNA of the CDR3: TGTGCCAGCAGCGTAGGATGGTTATCTAGTACGTACAACATTCAGTACTTC. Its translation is CASSVGWLSSTYNIQYF.

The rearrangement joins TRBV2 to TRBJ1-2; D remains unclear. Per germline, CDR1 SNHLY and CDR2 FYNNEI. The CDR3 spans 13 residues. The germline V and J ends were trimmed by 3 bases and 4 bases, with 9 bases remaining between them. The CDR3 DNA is TGTGCCAGCAGTGATACAGTCTCCTATGGCTACACCTTC. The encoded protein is CASSDTVSYGYTF.

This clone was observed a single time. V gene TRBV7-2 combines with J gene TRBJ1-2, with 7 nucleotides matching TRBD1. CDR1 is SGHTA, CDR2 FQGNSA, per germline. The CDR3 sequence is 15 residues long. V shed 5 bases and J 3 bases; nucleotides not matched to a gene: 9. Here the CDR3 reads CASSTQGGMDYGYTF. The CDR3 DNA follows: TGTGCCAGCAGCACCCAGGGGGGAATGGACTATGGCTACACCTTC.

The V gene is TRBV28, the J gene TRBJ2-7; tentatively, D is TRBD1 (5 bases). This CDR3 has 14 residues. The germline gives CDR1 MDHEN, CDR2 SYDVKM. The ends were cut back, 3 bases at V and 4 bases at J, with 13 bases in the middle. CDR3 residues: CASSFARALYEQYF. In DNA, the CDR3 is TGTGCCAGCAGTTTCGCCAGGGCCCTTTACGAGCAGTACTTC.

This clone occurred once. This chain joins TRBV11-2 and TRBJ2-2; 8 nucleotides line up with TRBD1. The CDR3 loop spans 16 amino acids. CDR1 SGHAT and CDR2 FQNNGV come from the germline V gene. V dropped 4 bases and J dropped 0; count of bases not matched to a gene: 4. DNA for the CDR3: TGTGCCAGCAGCTGGAGGGGACAGGCGAACACCGGGGAGCTGTTTTTT. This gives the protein CASSWRGQANTGELFF.

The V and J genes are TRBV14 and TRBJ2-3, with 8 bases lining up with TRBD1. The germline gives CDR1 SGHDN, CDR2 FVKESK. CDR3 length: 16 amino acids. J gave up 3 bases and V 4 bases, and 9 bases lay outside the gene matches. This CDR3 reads CASSLRTGWKTDTQYF. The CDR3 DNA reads TGTGCCAGCAGCCTCCGGACAGGGTGGAAAACAGATACGCAGTATTTT. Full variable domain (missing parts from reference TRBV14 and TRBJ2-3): EAGVTQFPSHSVIEKGQTVTLRCDPISGHDNLYWYRRVMGKEIKFLLHFVKESKQDESGMPNNRFLAERTGGTYSTLKVQPAELEDSGVYFCASSLRTGWKTDTQYFGPGTRLTVL.

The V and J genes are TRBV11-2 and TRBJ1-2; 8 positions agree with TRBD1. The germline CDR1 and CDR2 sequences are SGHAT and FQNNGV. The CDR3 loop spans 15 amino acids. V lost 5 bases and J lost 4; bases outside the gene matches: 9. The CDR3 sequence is CASSTMEDRAYGYTF. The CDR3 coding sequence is TGTGCCAGCAGCACAATGGAGGACAGGGCCTATGGCTACACCTTC.

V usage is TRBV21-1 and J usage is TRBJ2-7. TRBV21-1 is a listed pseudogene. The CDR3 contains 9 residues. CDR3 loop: CMTEGEQYF. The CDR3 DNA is TGCATGACAGAGGGCGAGCAGTACTTC.

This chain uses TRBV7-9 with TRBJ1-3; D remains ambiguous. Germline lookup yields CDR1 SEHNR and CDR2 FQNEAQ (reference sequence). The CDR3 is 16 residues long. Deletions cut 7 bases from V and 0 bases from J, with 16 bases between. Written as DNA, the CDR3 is TGTGCCAGCAACATAGAAGAAGCCCTCTCTGGAAACACCATATATTTT. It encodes CASNIEEALSGNTIYF.

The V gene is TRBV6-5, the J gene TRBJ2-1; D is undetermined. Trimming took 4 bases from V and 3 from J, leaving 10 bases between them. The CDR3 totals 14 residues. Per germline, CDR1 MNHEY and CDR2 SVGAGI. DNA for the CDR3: TGTGCCAGCAGTTTCCTCGACCGCTACAATGAGCAGTTCTTC. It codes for CASSFLDRYNEQFF.

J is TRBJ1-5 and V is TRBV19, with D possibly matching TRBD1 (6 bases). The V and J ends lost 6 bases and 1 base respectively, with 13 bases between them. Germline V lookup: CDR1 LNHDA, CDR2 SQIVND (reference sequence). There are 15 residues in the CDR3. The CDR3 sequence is CASRPQGRSNQPQHF. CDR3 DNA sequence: TGTGCCAGTAGACCCCAGGGGAGAAGCAATCAGCCCCAGCATTTT.

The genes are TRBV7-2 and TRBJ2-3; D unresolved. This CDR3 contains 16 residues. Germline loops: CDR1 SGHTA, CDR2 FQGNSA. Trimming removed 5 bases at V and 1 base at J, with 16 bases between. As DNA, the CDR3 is TGTGCCAGCAGCCTCCAAGGGCCGGGTGGCACAGATACGCAGTATTTT. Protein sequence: CASSLQGPGGTDTQYF.

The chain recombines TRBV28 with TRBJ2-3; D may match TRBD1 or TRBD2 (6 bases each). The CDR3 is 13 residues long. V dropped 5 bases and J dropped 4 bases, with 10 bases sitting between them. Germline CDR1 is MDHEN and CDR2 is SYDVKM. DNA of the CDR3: TGTGCCAGCAGTCCCGGGGGCCCAGATACGCAGTATTTT. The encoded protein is CASSPGGPDTQYF. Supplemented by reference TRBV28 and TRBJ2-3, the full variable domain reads DVKVTQSSRYLVKRTGEKVFLECVQDMDHENMFWYRQDPGLGLRLIYFSYDVKMKEKGDIPEGYSVSREKKERFSLILESASTNQTSMYLCASSPGGPDTQYFGPGTRLTVL.

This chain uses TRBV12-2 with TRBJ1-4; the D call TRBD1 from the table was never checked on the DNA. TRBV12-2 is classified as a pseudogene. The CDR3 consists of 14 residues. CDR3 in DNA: TGTGCAAGTCGTCGGACAGGGTGTTATGAAAAACTGTTTTTT. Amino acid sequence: CASRRTGCYEKLFF.

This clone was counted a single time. The CDR3 nucleotides read TGTGCCAGCAGCTTGGTCGGGGGTATTGGATATGGCTACACCTTC. Amino acids: CASSLVGGIGYGYTF. The genes are TRBV5-4 and TRBJ1-2, with D possibly being TRBD1 (5 bases). This CDR3 is 15 amino acids long. V was shortened by 0 bases and J by 5 bases, with 14 bases between the two germline ends. Germline V gene sequence: CDR1 SGHNT, CDR2 YYREEE (reference sequence).

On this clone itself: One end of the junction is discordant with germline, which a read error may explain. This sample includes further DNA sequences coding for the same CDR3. The CDR3 DNA reads as TGTGCCAGCAGCGTAGGTGACAGGGGGCCCTACGAGCAGTACTTT. Translated, it gives CASSVGDRGPYEQYF. V and J are TRBV9 and TRBJ2-7, with 10 bases identical to TRBD1. CDR1 is SGDLS, CDR2 YYNGEE, per germline. The CDR3 sequence is 15 residues long.

As DNA, the CDR3 is TGTGCCACCAGCAGAACTAAAGGACAGGGGGGTGAAAAACTGTTTTTT. It is translated as CATSRTKGQGGEKLFF. The chain is built from TRBV15 and TRBJ1-4; 10 bases line up with TRBD1. The CDR3 consists of 16 residues. The germline V gene has CDR1 LNHNV and CDR2 YYDKDF (reference sequence). Trimming removed 2 bases from V and 7 bases from J; junction bases left unmatched: 7.

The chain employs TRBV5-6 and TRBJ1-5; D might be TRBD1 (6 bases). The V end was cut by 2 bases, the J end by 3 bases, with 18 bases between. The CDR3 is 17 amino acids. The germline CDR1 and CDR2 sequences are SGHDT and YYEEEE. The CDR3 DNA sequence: TGTGCCAGCAGCTTATATCCCGGGGGCGGATTCAATCAGCCCCAGCATTTT. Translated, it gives CASSLYPGGGFNQPQHF.

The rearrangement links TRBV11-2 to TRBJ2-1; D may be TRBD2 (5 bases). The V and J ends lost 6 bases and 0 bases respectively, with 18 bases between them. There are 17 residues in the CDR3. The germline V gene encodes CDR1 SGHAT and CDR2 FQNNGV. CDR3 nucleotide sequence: TGTGCCAGCAGTTCCGTCTGGGCGGCGGGCTCCTACAATGAGCAGTTCTTC. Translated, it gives CASSSVWAAGSYNEQFF.

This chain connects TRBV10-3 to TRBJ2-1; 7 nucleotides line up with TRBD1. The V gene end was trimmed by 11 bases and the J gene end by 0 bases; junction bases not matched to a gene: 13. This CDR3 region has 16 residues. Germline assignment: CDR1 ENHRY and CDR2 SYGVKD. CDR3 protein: CAGAGGKGSSYNEQFF. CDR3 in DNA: TGTGCCGGGGCAGGGGGAAAAGGGAGCTCCTACAATGAGCAGTTCTTC.